This TCR beta chain emerged from a study of T cell responses to AZD1222 COVID-19 vaccine (dated by TCRdb to the early 2020s). In terms of the full investigation: A total of 233 trial participants underwent TCR sequencing, of whom 207 had received two doses of AZD1222 and some 26 had received two doses of the MenACWY control vaccine. Enrollment into the trials was organized by age into subgroups of 18-55, 56-69 and 70-plus years, and those subgroups contained roughly 150, 30 and 60 TCR-sequenced participants, respectively.

Broader findings and caveats from the paper: The whole spike protein was spanned by vaccine-associated CD4 TCRs, and dominant responses were seen in regions 160-218 and 743-854. Because no samples from the day 14 peak response were available, repertoires could be characterized only after the peak T cell response. A significant rise in spike-specific TCR breadth and depth was observed after two AZD1222 doses relative to day 0 and relative to MenACWY recipients. Only six or seven AZD1222 recipients were SARS-CoV-2 seropositive at baseline, limiting conclusions about previously exposed vaccinees. Reportedly, almost half of the unique spike-specific TCRs recognized epitopes lying outside the regions that are mutated in the B.1.351 and B.1.1.7 variants. Participants were mostly white British and included more females than males, and it was suggested by the authors that clonal diversity may have been underestimated. The 56-69-year group was small, and its depth increase did not reach significance, likely because of low power.

As regards this clone: Its antigen target is currently unknown. Nothing much larger sits one base from this clone, and base qualities are not available.

The trim is 7 bases for V and 5 bases for J, with a gap of 13 bases between the germline ends. Reading the germline V gene gives CDR1 SGHTA and CDR2 FQGNSA. There are 13 amino acids in the CDR3, from cysteine to phenylalanine inclusive. Left in the record is the CDR3 DNA by itself, 39 bases read in frame from the first base. The time point label for this specimen denotes: about 28 days (+/-7) after the second vaccine dose. AZD1222 recipients given second doses at about 4 weeks or at about 12 weeks were pooled, since spike-specific TCR depth and breadth were not found to differ between the two schedules. The vaccinee samples were drawn from two UK trials, COV001 and COV002, one of which was a single-blind randomized controlled phase 2/3 trial testing AZD1222 (ChAdOx1 nCoV-19) in healthy adults. Trial participant PBMC samples were collected at day 0 and day 28 after the second dose for TCRbeta chain sequencing.

The CDR3 regions of human TCRbeta chains were subjected to immunosequencing. The paper's processing steps were these. Repertoire TCRs were matched against a reference library of SARS-CoV-2-specific TCRs generated with the MIRA antigen-specificity platform. Breadth was defined as the fraction of unique TCRs that were SARS-CoV-2-associated, and depth was defined as the fraction of total T cells that were SARS-CoV-2-associated. Using the MIRA data, each spike-specific TCR was assigned both to the spike region to which the TCR was reactive and to a CD4 or CD8 class. Log10-transformed breadth and depth values were compared by one-way ANOVA with Sidak's multiple comparisons tests. TCRdb re-hosts the immuneACCESS table, in-frame sequences only. Its copies lack some clones; in the studies checked, an unresolved V gene accounts for under half of them, and the cause for the rest is not known. That table supplies the V and J calls and clone size; D and trimming were determined from the DNA. This sample has 150,000 to 190,000 clones in its table, and more than 75% of those were observed once. The ten largest make up about 9.8% of the sample.

This specimen consisted of peripheral blood, obtained 28 days after the second AZD1222 dose. The receptor's source is an adult who received the AZD1222 COVID-19 vaccine. The rearrangement joined TRBV7-2 to TRBJ2-3, with the D gene not clear enough to name. The CDR3 reads CASTPHSGDTQYF. The DNA reads as follows: TGTGCCAGCACCCCACATAGTGGAGATACGCAGTATTTT.